A selection of T cell receptor beta chains follows, all from one sample in a study of shared T cell receptors in the human thymus. Only in-frame clones appear in the TCRdb table, and some are missing; sequencing was by immunoSEQ multiplex PCR. The repertoire consists of over 650,000 clones, with around 87% occurring once and the leading ten covering roughly 0.0089%. The data were also submitted as part of a second study, on human thymus T cells.

Sequences were obtained from thymocytes. Receptors originate from a boy under three years old with a congenital heart defect. Both conserved end residues are part of each CDR3. A D gene is named only where the DNA matches it firmly. A row's size may be missing; if present it is once, few, many or a size class.

TRBJ2-3	TRBV11-2	.	.	CASSLGAAADTQYF	TGTGCCAGCAGCTTGGGGGCAGCGGCAGATACGCAGTATTTT
TRBJ1-6	TRBV30	TRBD1	.	CASGVGGQGVHSPLHF	TGTGCCTCGGGCGTCGGCGGACAGGGAGTGCATTCACCCCTCCACTTT
TRBJ2-7	TRBV18	TRBD2	.	CASSPGREGAYEQYF	TGTGCCAGCTCACCTGGCAGGGAGGGCGCCTACGAGCAGTACTTC
TRBJ2-2	TRBV4-1	TRBD2	.	CASSQSPRERDNTGELFF	TGCGCCAGCAGCCAATCCCCCCGCGAGCGGGACAACACCGGGGAGCTGTTTTTT
TRBJ2-6	TRBV4-3	.	few	CASSQPGQGKAGANVLTF	TGCGCCAGCAGCCAACCTGGGCAGGGAAAGGCTGGGGCCAACGTCCTGACTTTC
TRBJ1-6	TRBV7-9	.	.	CASSLGQGNNSPLHF	TGTGCCAGCAGCTTAGGTCAGGGCAACAATTCACCCCTCCACTTT
TRBJ1-2	TRBV6-1	.	.	CASSEQANYGYTF	TGTGCCAGCAGTGAACAGGCTAACTATGGCTACACCTTC
TRBJ2-5	TRBV20-1	.	.	CSVGGQETQYF	TGCAGTGTGGGGGGTCAAGAGACCCAGTACTTC
TRBJ2-7	TRBV4-3	.	.	CASSHQQGSYEQYF	TGCGCCAGCAGCCACCAACAGGGCTCCTACGAGCAGTACTTC
TRBJ1-2	TRBV28	TRBD1	.	CASSLDRRGGYTF	TGTGCCAGCAGTCTGGACAGGAGGGGTGGCTACACCTTC
TRBJ2-7	TRBV5-6	TRBD2	few	CASSLDGTSGGFLCEQYF	TGTGCCAGCAGCTTGGATGGGACTAGCGGGGGTTTCCTATGCGAGCAGTACTTC
TRBJ1-1	TRBV11-2	.	few	CASSLGQINTEAFF	TGTGCCAGCAGCTTAGGCCAGATTAACACTGAAGCTTTCTTT
TRBJ1-1	TRBV7-6	.	.	CASSLIRPGHLNTEAFF	TGTGCCAGCAGCTTAATCCGTCCGGGACACTTGAACACTGAAGCTTTCTTT
TRBJ2-5	TRBV15	TRBD2	.	CATSRDYGGKETQYF	TGTGCCACCAGCAGAGATTACGGGGGGAAAGAGACCCAGTACTTC
TRBJ2-3	TRBV11-2	.	.	CASSPGLYTDTQYF	TGTGCCAGCAGCCCTGGACTGTACACAGATACGCAGTATTTT
TRBJ2-1	TRBV4-3	.	.	CASSQTSRAGAYNEQFF	TGCGCCAGCAGCCAGACAAGTAGGGCAGGGGCCTACAATGAGCAGTTCTTC
TRBJ1-5	TRBV5-6	TRBD1	.	CASSLGQGGQPQHF	TGTGCCAGCAGCTTAGGACAGGGGGGACAGCCCCAGCATTTT
TRBJ2-5	TRBV27	TRBD1	.	CASSTTGGQETQYF	TGTGCCAGCAGTACGACAGGGGGACAAGAGACCCAGTACTTC
TRBJ2-3	TRBV27	.	.	CASSCRCSTDTQYF	TGTGCCAGCAGTTGTCGGTGTAGCACAGATACGCAGTATTTT
TRBJ1-2	TRBV5-8	TRBD1	once	CASSFDDRVSFWDYGYTF	TGTGCCAGCAGCTTTGATGACAGGGTTTCGTTTTGGGACTATGGCTACACCTTC
TRBJ2-1	TRBV9	.	.	CASSTLGGYNEQFF	TGTGCCAGCAGTACCCTCGGGGGTTACAATGAGCAGTTCTTC
TRBJ2-2	TRBV11-2	TRBD2	few	CASSSAPASGTPTGELFF	TGTGCCAGCAGCTCAGCCCCGGCTAGCGGGACACCCACCGGGGAGCTGTTTTTT
TRBJ1-1	TRBV15	.	once	CATSREVPRQVNTEAFF	TGTGCCACCAGCAGAGAAGTGCCACGGCAGGTGAACACTGAAGCTTTCTTT
TRBJ2-1	TRBV6-6	.	once	CASSYLSGFYNEQFF	TGTGCCAGCAGTTACCTTAGCGGATTCTACAATGAGCAGTTCTTC
TRBJ2-1	TRBV28	.	.	CASSLGGTRHNEQFF	TGTGCCAGCAGTTTAGGGGGCACTAGACACAATGAGCAGTTCTTC
TRBJ1-2	TRBV29-1	.	.	CSVLPRQTYGYTF	TGCAGCGTTTTACCCCGACAGACCTATGGCTACACCTTC
TRBJ1-4	TRBV27	TRBD1	.	CATGTANEKLFF	TGTGCCACCGGGACAGCAAATGAAAAACTGTTTTTT
TRBJ2-6	TRBV29-1	.	.	CSVEDGSGANVLTF	TGCAGCGTTGAAGACGGCTCTGGGGCCAACGTCCTGACTTTC
TRBJ2-7	TRBV27	TRBD2	once	CASSLGTRGTYEQYF	TGTGCCAGCAGCCTCGGGACTAGGGGAACCTACGAGCAGTACTTC
TRBJ1-3	TRBV28	.	.	CASSLGGNTIYF	TGTGCCAGCAGCCTCGGGGGAAACACCATATATTTT
TRBJ2-7	TRBV6-5	.	.	CASSYSSGLSEQYF	TGTGCCAGCAGTTACTCTTCGGGATTGTCCGAGCAGTACTTC
TRBJ2-7	TRBV10-3	.	.	CAISESKGQGIDEQYF	TGTGCCATCAGTGAGTCGAAGGGGCAGGGGATCGACGAGCAGTACTTC
TRBJ2-7	TRBV2	.	.	CASSAGNEQYF	TGTGCCAGCAGTGCAGGCAACGAGCAGTACTTC
TRBJ2-7	TRBV28	.	.	CASSLGGTTINYEQYF	TGTGCCAGCAGTTTAGGCGGGACGACAATCAACTACGAGCAGTACTTC